A single sample is the source of the 2 T cell receptor beta chains below, sequenced in a study of T-cell memory formation after mild COVID-19. TCRdb reprocessed the 5' RACE reads via MiXCR and lists one record per CDR3 protein. The table has roughly 310,000 distinct CDR3 sequences, more than 15% seen once. The specimen was PBMCs or a T cell subset sorted from them (not recorded which). These receptors were obtained from a man aged 18 to 29 who had mild COVID-19 (a few samples of this study predate the infection). Cell type and time point are not known.

There are a few counts of this clonotype. This chain joins TRBV7-3 and TRBJ2-1; 8 bases agree with TRBD2. V dropped 5 bases and J dropped 4; count of bases not matched to a gene: 7. The CDR3 extends over 15 amino acids. The germline V gene has CDR1 SGHTA and CDR2 FQGTGA. CDR3 sequence: CASSNIAGPYNEQFF. CDR3 bases: TGTGCCAGCAGCAACATAGCGGGGCCTTACAATGAGCAGTTCTTC. Filled out from reference TRBV7-3 and TRBJ2-1, the complete variable domain reads GAGVSQTPSNKVTEKGKYVELRCDPISGHTALYWYRQSLGQGPEFLIYFQGTGAADDSGLPNDRFFAVRPEGSVSTLKIQRTERGDSAVYLCASSNIAGPYNEQFFGPGTRLTVL.

The rearrangement joins TRBV29-1 to TRBJ2-3; D may be TRBD2 (5 bases). CDR1 and CDR2 (germline): SQVTM, ANQGSEA. V was shortened by 4 bases and J by 2 bases, with 10 bases between the two germline ends. This CDR3 comprises 13 residues. For the CDR3, the DNA is TGCAGCGTTGGAGGGCGAACCACAGATACGCAGTATTTT. As protein: CSVGGRTTDTQYF.